This entry describes one TCR beta chain. Its antigen is still unknown. These data originate in a study of CD8+CD57+ T cells in acquired aplastic anemia. Across the whole study: The mean DNA yield obtained from sorted CD4+ and CD8+ cells came to approximately 3 ug.

An expansion of CD8+CD57+ cells by flow cytometry had been shown in patients chosen for sequencing. Each patient carried a diagnosis of severe acquired aplastic anemia. Untreated patients provided the blood samples, with no therapy given before sampling. Whole-study findings and limits: The study identified more than 25 CD8+ CDR3 sequences shared by patients and controls.

Profiling that covered TCR beta VDJ and CDR3 relied on genomic DNA as its template. In TCRdb, the reads were re-called with MiXCR into one record per CDR3 protein. The table has 200,000 to 300,000 distinct CDR3 sequences, approximately 82% seen once. This CDR3 comprises 15 residues. The germline gives CDR1 MGHDK, CDR2 SYGVNS. Germline trimming cut 5 bases from V and 3 bases from J; bases unmatched to any gene: 8. This receptor was identified in a human donor with aplastic anemia. Material: sorted CD4+, CD8+, or CD8+CD57+ T cells (not recorded which) from PBMCs. The chain has TRBV25-1 and TRBJ2-3, with TRBD1 matching over 7 bases. CDR3 in amino acids: CASSPDPGQTDTQYF. CDR3 bases: TGTGCCAGCAGTCCTGATCCGGGACAGACAGATACGCAGTATTTT.